This T cell receptor (beta chain) was sequenced for a study of blood T cell repertoires in COVID-19. About the research overall: Both acute and convalescent COVID-19 samples were obtained from the United States, Italy and Spain. Sample material is recorded as cDNA or gDNA derived from T cells, B-cell-depleted T cells, or PBMCs.

In the original workflow: Reference gene primer amplification yielded estimated nucleated cell counts. Sequencing used immunoSEQ multiplex PCR; TCRdb keeps in-frame clones, though not all of them. For V, J and clone size, that table is used; D and trimming come from the DNA. The sample holds 150,000 or so clones, more than 85% seen once. The J segment lost 6 bases and the V segment lost 2 bases, leaving 1 base of the junction unmatched. Germline V gene data show CDR1 as MNHEY and CDR2 as SVGAGI. The CDR3 has 14 residues. J is TRBJ2-1 and V is TRBV6-5, with TRBD1 matching over 10 bases. This receptor was obtained from a woman in her 70s with acute or convalescent COVID-19. The sequenced sample was peripheral blood. The CDR3 nucleotides are TGTGCCAGCAGTTACCGGACAGGGGGCAATGAGCAGTTCTTC. Amino acid sequence: CASSYRTGGNEQFF.